This TCR beta chain was documented in a study of molecular identifiers for immune sequencing clone quantification. Study-wide findings and caveats: In cases of identical TCR molecules sharing a barcode, highly expanded clone sizes could be underestimated.

This clonotype was counted a single time. The antigen remains undetermined. The CDR3 is 14 amino acids. Germline values: CDR1 MDHEN, CDR2 SYDVKM. V lost 7 bases and J lost 7, with 20 bases in between. In preparing bulk TCR libraries, previously described methods and listed TCR primers were used. TCRdb fed the PCR reads into MiXCR, producing one record per CDR3 protein. The profile shows roughly 300,000 distinct CDR3 sequences, 24% of them singletons. Naive CD8 libraries were made from roughly 18,000 to 920,000 sorted cells, and they used 10%, 30% or 50% RNA. For naive CD8 T cells, sorting used the CD8+CD4-CCR7+CD45RA+ phenotype.

Input material: naive CD8+ T cells from blood, with Jurkat cell RNA spiked in. The subset is: FACS-sorted CD8+CD4-CCR7+CD45RA+ naive T cells. V gene TRBV28 combines with J gene TRBJ2-7; D remains ambiguous. This TCR was sampled from a human donor in good health. Some libraries in this study had Jurkat cell RNA spiked in. The CDR3 sequence is CASTTSIARREQYF. DNA for the CDR3: TGTGCCAGCACCACTTCAATCGCCAGGAGAGAGCAGTACTTC.